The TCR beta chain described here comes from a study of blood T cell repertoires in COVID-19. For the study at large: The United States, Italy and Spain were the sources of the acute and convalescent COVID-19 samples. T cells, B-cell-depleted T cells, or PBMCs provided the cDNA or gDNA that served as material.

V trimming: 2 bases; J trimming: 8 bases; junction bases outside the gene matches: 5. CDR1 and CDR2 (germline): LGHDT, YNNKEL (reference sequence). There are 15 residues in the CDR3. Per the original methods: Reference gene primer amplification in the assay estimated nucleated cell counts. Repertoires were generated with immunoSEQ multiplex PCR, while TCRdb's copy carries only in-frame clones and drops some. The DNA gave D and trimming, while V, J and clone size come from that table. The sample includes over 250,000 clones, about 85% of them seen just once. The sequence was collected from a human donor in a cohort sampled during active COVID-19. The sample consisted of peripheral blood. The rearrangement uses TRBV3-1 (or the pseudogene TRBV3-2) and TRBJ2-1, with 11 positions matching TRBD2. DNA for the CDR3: TGTGCCAGCAGCCAAATGGGACTAGCGGCCGATGAGCAGTTCTTC. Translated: CASSQMGLAADEQFF.